The 15 T cell receptor beta chains below all came from one sample that was sequenced in a study of tissue T cells after allogeneic stem cell transplantation. Time point: mouse harvest day 14 after allogeneic transplant. Tail vein injection delivered 10^7 T-cell-depleted bone marrow cells and 10^6 splenic CD5+ T cells. Repertoires were generated with immunoSEQ multiplex PCR, while TCRdb's copy carries only in-frame clones and drops some. The table records about 7,700 clones, about 35% of them present only once. The sequenced material came from skin. All receptors come from a female BALB/c mouse given C57BL/6 T cells with graft-versus-host disease after an allogeneic hematopoietic cell transplant.

On this clone: The gene names given are mouse names. The read ends 1 residue early relative to the CDR3; the germline J gene fills the gap. The chain recombines TRBV5 with TRBJ2-4; D gene unclear. The germline V gene has CDR1 LGHNA and CDR2 YNLKQL (reference sequence). The ends were cut back, 0 bases at V and 2 bases at J, with 6 bases in the middle. The CDR3 has 14 residues. CDR3 region: CASSQDWNQNTLYF. The CDR3 DNA, read in part, is TGTGCCAGCAGCCAAGATTGGAATCAAAACACCTTGTAC.

In the case of this clone: Each gene name is a mouse one. Read sequence stops 1 residue before the CDR3 end, and the germline J gene provides the missing end. J is TRBJ1-3 and V is TRBV3; D ambiguous. The germline gives CDR1 SNHLY, CDR2 FYNGKV (reference sequence). The CDR3 sequence is 14 residues long. V lost 2 bases and J 0 bases, leaving 5 bases between the germline ends. The CDR3 bases that were read are TGTGCCAGCAGCTTAAAAAATTCTGGAAATACGCTCTAT. Its translation is CASSLKNSGNTLY. The complete CDR3 sequence is CASSLKNSGNTLYF. Supplemented by reference TRBV3 and TRBJ1-3, the full variable domain reads GPKVLQIPSHQIIDMGQMVTLNCDPVSNHLYFYWYKQILGQQMEFLVNFYNGKVMEKSKLFKDQFSVERPDGSYFTLKIQPTALEDSAVYFCASSLKNSGNTLYFGEGSRLIVV.

Comment on this clone: The genes and germline here are from mouse. The read stops 1 residue short of the end of the CDR3; the missing end is completed from the germline J gene. V and J are TRBV16 and TRBJ2-4, with D unresolved. The CDR3 spans 13 residues. Per germline, CDR1 SGHSA and CDR2 FRNQAP. V was clipped by 3 bases and J by 0 bases, with 4 bases between them. The DNA read from the CDR3 is TGTGCAAGCAGCTTGACAAGTCAAAACACCTTGTAC. Its protein product is CASSLTSQNTLY. From start to end, the CDR3 is CASSLTSQNTLYF.

Only a few counts were recorded for this clone. Genes and germline come from the mouse. CDR3 amino acids: CSSSRRLGGSETLYF. The CDR3 bases that were read are TGCTCCAGCAGTCGTAGACTGGGGGGGTCAGAAACGCTGTAT. The genes are TRBV23 and TRBJ2-3; the table's D call TRBD2 went unverified against the DNA. Sequencing ends 1 residue short of the CDR3 end; the germline J gene provides the rest. CDR3 length equals 15 residues. Germline V gene lookup returns CDR1 KGHTA and CDR2 FQNQQP. The full variable domain, in which reference TRBV23 and TRBJ2-3 provide the parts outside the CDR3, is DAAVTQKPRYLIKMKGQEAEMKCIPEKGHTAVFWYQQKQSKELKFLIYFQNQQPLDQIDMVKERFSAVCPSSSLCSLGIRTCEAEDSALYLCSSSRRLGGSETLYFGSGTRLTVL.

In this sample, this clone turned up a few times. The gene symbols are mouse symbols. The sequence runs out 1 residue before the end of the CDR3; the remainder is reconstructed from the germline J gene. This chain joins TRBV26 and TRBJ1-3; 9 positions match TRBD1. Trimming took 4 bases from V and 4 from J; bases not matched to a gene: 5. Germline lookup yields CDR1 KGHPV and CDR2 FQNQEV (reference sequence). The CDR3 sequence is 15 residues long. CDR3 region: CASSPGTGRGNTLYF. Incomplete CDR3 DNA: TGTGCCAGCAGTCCGGGGACAGGGCGAGGAAATACGCTCTAT.

Sample share makes this clone medium-sized. The genes and germline here are from mouse. The read comes to an end 1 residue before the CDR3 does, leaving the germline J gene to fill in the end. The chain employs TRBV13-3 and TRBJ1-4, with D possibly being TRBD1 (6 bases). The CDR3 length is 15 residues. Trimming removed 3 bases from V and 0 bases from J, with 9 bases in between. Germline V gene data show CDR1 as NNHDY and CDR2 as SYVADS. The sequenced part of the CDR3 DNA is TGTGCCAGCAGTGCAGGGGAGATTTCCAACGAAAGATTATTT. As protein: CASSAGEISNERLF. The full CDR3 protein is CASSAGEISNERLFF.

Comment on this clone: Genes here carry mouse names. The sequence runs out 1 residue before the end of the CDR3; the remainder is reconstructed from the germline J gene. V and J are TRBV2 and TRBJ2-7, with a weak D call TRBD2 (6 bases). Germline V lookup: CDR1 LGHNA, CDR2 YSYQKL. Trimming took off 0 bases at V and 5 bases at J, with 11 bases between the two ends. This CDR3 comprises 14 residues. The CDR3 protein is CASSQEWAGDEQYF. CDR3 bases read: TGTGCCAGCAGCCAAGAATGGGCTGGGGATGAACAGTAC.

About this clone itself: Mouse germline and gene names are used. The read stops 1 residue short of the end of the CDR3; the missing end is completed from the germline J gene. The chain couples TRBV26 to TRBJ2-2, with 8 bases aligning to TRBD2. This CDR3 is 14 amino acids long. Trimming took 4 bases from V and 3 from J; bases not matched to a gene: 1. Germline assignment: CDR1 KGHPV and CDR2 FQNQEV (reference sequence). CDR3 DNA (partial): TGTGCCAGCAGTCCACTGGGGGACACCGGGCAGCTCTAC. It codes for CASSPLGDTGQLY. The whole CDR3 sequence reads CASSPLGDTGQLYF.

This clone was seen a handful of times. Germline and genes: mouse. Incomplete CDR3 DNA: TGTGCCAGCAGCTTAGGAGGGGGCGCAAGGGAACAGTAC. Translated: CASSLGGGAREQY. The entire CDR3 is CASSLGGGAREQYF. The genes are TRBV3 and TRBJ2-7; possibly TRBD1 for D (7 bases). The CDR3 extends 1 residue past the end of the read, so its final part is completed from the germline J gene. The germline CDR1 and CDR2 sequences are SNHLY and FYNGKV (reference sequence). This CDR3 has 14 amino acids. Trimming pared 1 base from V and 7 bases from J, leaving 14 bases between.

Details on this clone: Gene names refer to mouse genes. The sequenced fragment ends 1 residue before the CDR3 boundary, so the rest is inferred from the germline J gene. The V gene is TRBV15, the J gene TRBJ2-7; 10 positions match TRBD2. Trimming cost V 5 bases and J 0 bases; bases outside gene matches: 4. This CDR3 has 15 amino acids. Germline values: CDR1 SGHND, CDR2 FRSKSL. The CDR3 sequence is CASSRLGGSSYEQYF. Incomplete CDR3 DNA: TGTGCCAGCAGTCGACTGGGGGGCTCCTCCTATGAACAGTAC.

This clone came up once. Gene and germline names: mouse. The observed sequence ends 1 residue before the CDR3 terminus, with the missing tail filled in from the germline J gene. This chain joins TRBV3 and TRBJ2-4; tentatively, D is TRBD1 (6 bases). Per the germline V gene, CDR1 is SNHLY and CDR2 is FYNGKV (reference sequence). The CDR3 length is 14 residues. V lost 5 bases, J lost 0 bases, and 9 bases lay in between. CDR3 bases read: TGTGCCAGCAGCGTACAGGGTAGTCAAAACACCTTGTAC. It specifies CASSVQGSQNTLY. The CDR3 reads in full as CASSVQGSQNTLYF. Drawing the rest from reference TRBV3 and TRBJ2-4, the complete variable domain is GPKVLQIPSHQIIDMGQMVTLNCDPVSNHLYFYWYKQILGQQMEFLVNFYNGKVMEKSKLFKDQFSVERPDGSYFTLKIQPTALEDSAVYFCASSVQGSQNTLYFGAGTRLSVL.

Sample share makes this clone medium-sized. The listed genes are named as in mouse. The CDR3 end is not reached by the read, which stops 1 residue before it; the germline J gene fills it in. The chain has TRBV26 and TRBJ2-4; maybe TRBD1 (6 bases). The CDR3 length is 15 residues. V lost 0 bases and J lost 0, with 7 bases in between. The germline V gene encodes CDR1 KGHPV and CDR2 FQNQEV (reference sequence). The CDR3 loop is CASSLSRGSQNTLYF. Partial CDR3 DNA: TGTGCCAGCAGTCTGTCCAGGGGAAGTCAAAACACCTTGTAC. Full variable domain (missing parts from reference TRBV26 and TRBJ2-4): NSKVIQTPRYLVKGQGQKAKMRCIPEKGHPVVFWYQQNKNNEFKFLINFQNQEVLQQIDMTEKRFSAECPSNSPCSLEIQSSEAGDSALYLCASSLSRGSQNTLYFGAGTRLSVL.

This clone has more than one count but fewer than ten. The germline and genes are mouse ones. The sequence runs out 1 residue before the end of the CDR3; the remainder is reconstructed from the germline J gene. This chain joins TRBV26 and TRBJ2-7, with 7 bases aligning to TRBD2. Germline values: CDR1 KGHPV, CDR2 FQNQEV (reference sequence). The CDR3 is 15 amino acids. V lost 1 base to trimming and J lost 0 bases; unmatched junction nucleotides: 3. This CDR3 reads CASSLWGGSSYEQYF. The sequenced part of the CDR3 DNA is TGTGCCAGCAGTCTGTGGGGGGGGAGCTCCTATGAACAGTAC. The full variable domain, rest sourced from reference TRBV26 and TRBJ2-7, is NSKVIQTPRYLVKGQGQKAKMRCIPEKGHPVVFWYQQNKNNEFKFLINFQNQEVLQQIDMTEKRFSAECPSNSPCSLEIQSSEAGDSALYLCASSLWGGSSYEQYFGPGTRLTVL.

A remark on this clone: Gene and germline names: mouse. The read halts 1 residue ahead of the CDR3 end, with the missing end drawn from the germline J gene. The chain joins TRBV1 to TRBJ1-1; D is unresolved. The germline gives CDR1 NSQYPW, CDR2 LRSPGD (reference sequence). Trimming shortened V by 0 bases and J by 4 bases, and 9 bases separated the two germline ends. The CDR3 contains 14 residues. The part of the CDR3 DNA that was read is TGCACCTGCAGTGCAGATCACAGCTCCACAGAAGTCTTC. Translation gives CTCSADHSSTEVF. From start to end, the CDR3 is CTCSADHSSTEVFF. Together with reference TRBV1 and TRBJ1-1, the CDR3 gives the full variable domain: VTLLEQNPRWRLVPRGQAVNLRCILKNSQYPWMSWYQQDLQKQLQWLFTLRSPGDKEVKSLPGADYLATRVTDTELRLQVANMSQGRTLYCTCSADHSSTEVFFGKGTRLTVV.

On this clone itself: Germline and genes here are mouse. The observed sequence ends 1 residue before the CDR3 terminus, with the missing tail filled in from the germline J gene. V and J are TRBV2 and TRBJ1-6; no definite D call. TRBJ1-6 qualifies as an ORF whose function is uncertain. This CDR3 contains 14 residues. Trimming took 2 bases from V and 3 from J, leaving 5 bases between them. The germline V gene encodes CDR1 LGHNA and CDR2 YSYQKL. CDR3 bases read: TGTGCCAGCAGCCAAAGGAACTATAATTCGCCCCTCTAC. As protein: CASSQRNYNSPLY. The entire CDR3 sequence reads CASSQRNYNSPLYF.